This T cell receptor (beta chain) was recorded in a study of blood T cell repertoires in COVID-19. Looking at the study overall: Samples of COVID-19 (acute and convalescent) were obtained from the United States, Italy and Spain. Nucleic acid was either cDNA or gDNA, and it came from T cells, B-cell-depleted T cells, or PBMCs.

Authors' processing steps: Reference gene primer amplification gave nucleated cell count estimates. The table came from immunoSEQ multiplex PCR; TCRdb's copy has only in-frame clones and leaves some out. That table furnishes V, J and clone size, whereas the DNA furnished D and trimming. The repertoire holds around 260,000 clones, with roughly 86% as singletons. CDR3 length equals 14 residues. Deletions cut 5 bases from V and 9 bases from J, with 17 bases between. Germline-derived CDR1 and CDR2 are MNHEY and SMNVEV (reference sequence). The sequencing input was peripheral blood. This receptor was identified in a man between 40 and 49 years old who had recovered from COVID-19. The chain carries TRBV27 and TRBJ2-4; a weak D match, TRBD2 (6 bases). The CDR3 region is CASSVRRDVPIQYF. The CDR3 coding sequence is TGTGCCAGCAGTGTGCGGCGGGATGTCCCCATTCAGTACTTC.